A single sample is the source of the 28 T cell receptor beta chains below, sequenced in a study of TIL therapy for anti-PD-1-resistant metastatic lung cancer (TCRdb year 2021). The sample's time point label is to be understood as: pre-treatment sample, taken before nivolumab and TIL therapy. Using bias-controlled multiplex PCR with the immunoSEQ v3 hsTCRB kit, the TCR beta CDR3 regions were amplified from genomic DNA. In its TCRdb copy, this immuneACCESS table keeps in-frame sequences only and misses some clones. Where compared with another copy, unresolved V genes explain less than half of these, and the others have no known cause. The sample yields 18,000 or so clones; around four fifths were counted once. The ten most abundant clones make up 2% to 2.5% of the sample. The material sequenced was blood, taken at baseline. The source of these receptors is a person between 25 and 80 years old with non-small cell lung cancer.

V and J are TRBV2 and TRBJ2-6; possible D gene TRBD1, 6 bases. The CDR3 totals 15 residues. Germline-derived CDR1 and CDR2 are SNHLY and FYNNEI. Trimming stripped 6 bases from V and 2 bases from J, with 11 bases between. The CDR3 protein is CASREQGPGANVLTF. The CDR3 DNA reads TGTGCCAGCAGAGAACAGGGTCCTGGGGCCAACGTCCTGACTTTC.

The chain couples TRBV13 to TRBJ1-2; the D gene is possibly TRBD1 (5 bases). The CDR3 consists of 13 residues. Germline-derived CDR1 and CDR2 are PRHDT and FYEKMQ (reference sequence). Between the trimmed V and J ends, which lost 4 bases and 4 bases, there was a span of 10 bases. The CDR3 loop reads CASSSRQRYGYTF. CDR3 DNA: TGTGCCAGCAGCTCACGACAGCGCTATGGCTACACCTTC.

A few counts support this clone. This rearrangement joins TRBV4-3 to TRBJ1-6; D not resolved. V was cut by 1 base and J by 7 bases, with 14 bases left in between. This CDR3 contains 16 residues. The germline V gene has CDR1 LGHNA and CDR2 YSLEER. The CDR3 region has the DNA TGCGCCAGCAGCCAAGGCCCGCGGCTAAGAAATTCACCCCTCCACTTT. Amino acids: CASSQGPRLRNSPLHF.

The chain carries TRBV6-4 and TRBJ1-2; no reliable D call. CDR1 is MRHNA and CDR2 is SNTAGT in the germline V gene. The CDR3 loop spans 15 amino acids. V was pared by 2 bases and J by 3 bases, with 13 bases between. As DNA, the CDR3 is TGTGCCAGCAGTGACAAAGGTCCCCGGGACTATGGCTACACCTTC. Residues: CASSDKGPRDYGYTF.

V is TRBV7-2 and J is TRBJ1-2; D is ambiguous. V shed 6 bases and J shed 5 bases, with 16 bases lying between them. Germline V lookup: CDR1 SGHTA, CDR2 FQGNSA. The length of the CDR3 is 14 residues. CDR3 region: CASSTSDGLYGYTF. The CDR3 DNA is TGTGCCAGCAGTACCAGTGACGGATTATATGGCTACACCTTC.

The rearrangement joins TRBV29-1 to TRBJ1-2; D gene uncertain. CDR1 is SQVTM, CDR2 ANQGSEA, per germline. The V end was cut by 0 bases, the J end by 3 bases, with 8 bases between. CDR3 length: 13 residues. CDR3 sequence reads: CSVEDRRDYGYTF. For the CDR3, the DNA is TGCAGCGTTGAAGATCGTCGGGACTATGGCTACACCTTC.

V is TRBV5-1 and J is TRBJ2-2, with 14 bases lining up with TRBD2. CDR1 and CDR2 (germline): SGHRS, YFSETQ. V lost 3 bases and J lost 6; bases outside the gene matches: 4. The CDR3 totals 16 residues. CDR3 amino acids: CASSWMTSGGAGELFF. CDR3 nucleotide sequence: TGCGCCAGCAGCTGGATGACTAGCGGGGGGGCCGGGGAGCTGTTTTTT. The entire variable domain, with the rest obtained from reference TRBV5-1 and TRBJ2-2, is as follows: KAGVTQTPRYLIKTRGQQVTLSCSPISGHRSVSWYQQTPGQGLQFLFEYFSETQRNKGNFPGRFSGRQFSNSRSEMNVSTLELGDSALYLCASSWMTSGGAGELFFGEGSRLTVL.

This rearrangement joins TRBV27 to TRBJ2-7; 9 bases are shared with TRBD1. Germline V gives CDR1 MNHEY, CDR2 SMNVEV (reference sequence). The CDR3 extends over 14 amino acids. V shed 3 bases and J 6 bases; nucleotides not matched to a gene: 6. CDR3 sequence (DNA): TGTGCCAGCAGTTTGGGGACAGGGTTTCCCGAGCAGTACTTC. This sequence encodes CASSLGTGFPEQYF.

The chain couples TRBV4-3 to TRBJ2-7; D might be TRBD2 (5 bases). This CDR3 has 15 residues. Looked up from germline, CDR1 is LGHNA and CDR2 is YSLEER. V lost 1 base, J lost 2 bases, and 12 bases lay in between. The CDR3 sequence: CASSQGYLGTYEQYF. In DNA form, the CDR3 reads TGCGCCAGCAGCCAAGGTTACCTCGGGACCTACGAGCAGTACTTC.

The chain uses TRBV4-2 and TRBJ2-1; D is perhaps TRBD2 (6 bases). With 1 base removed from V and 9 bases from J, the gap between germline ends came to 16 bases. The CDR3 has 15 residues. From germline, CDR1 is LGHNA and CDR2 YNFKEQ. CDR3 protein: CASSQAGTGGSEQFF. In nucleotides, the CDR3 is TGTGCCAGCAGCCAAGCAGGGACTGGAGGTTCTGAGCAGTTCTTC.

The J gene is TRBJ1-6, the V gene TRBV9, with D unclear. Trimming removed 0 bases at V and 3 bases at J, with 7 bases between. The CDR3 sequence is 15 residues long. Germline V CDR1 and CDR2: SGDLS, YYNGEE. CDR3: CASSVGPYYNSPLHF. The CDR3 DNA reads TGTGCCAGCAGCGTAGGCCCGTACTATAATTCACCCCTCCACTTT.

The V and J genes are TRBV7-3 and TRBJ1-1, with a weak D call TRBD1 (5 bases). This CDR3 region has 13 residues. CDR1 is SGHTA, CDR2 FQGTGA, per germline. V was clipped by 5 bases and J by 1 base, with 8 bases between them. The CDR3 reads CASSLGQNTEAFF. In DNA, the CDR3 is TGTGCCAGCAGCCTAGGACAGAACACTGAAGCTTTCTTT.

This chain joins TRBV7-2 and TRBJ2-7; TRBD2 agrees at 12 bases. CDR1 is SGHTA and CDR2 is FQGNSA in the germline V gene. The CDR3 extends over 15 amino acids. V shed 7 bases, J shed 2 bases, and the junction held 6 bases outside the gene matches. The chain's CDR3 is CASTLTSGGPYEQYF. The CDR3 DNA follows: TGTGCCAGCACTTTGACTAGCGGGGGCCCCTACGAGCAGTACTTC.

This CDR3 reads CASSVTGYEQYF. The CDR3, as DNA: TGTGCCAGCAGTGTCACAGGCTACGAGCAGTACTTC. The chain carries TRBV2 and TRBJ2-7; maybe TRBD1 (5 bases). The CDR3 has 12 residues. CDR1 and CDR2 (germline): SNHLY, FYNNEI. Trimming took off 4 bases at V and 3 bases at J, with 7 bases between the two ends.

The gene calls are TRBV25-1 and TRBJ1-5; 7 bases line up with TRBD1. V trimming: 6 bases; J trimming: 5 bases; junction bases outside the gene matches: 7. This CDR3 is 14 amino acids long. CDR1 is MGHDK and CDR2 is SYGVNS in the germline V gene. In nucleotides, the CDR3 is TGTGCCAGCAGCGTGGGACAGTTCGATCAGCCCCAGCATTTT. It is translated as CASSVGQFDQPQHF.

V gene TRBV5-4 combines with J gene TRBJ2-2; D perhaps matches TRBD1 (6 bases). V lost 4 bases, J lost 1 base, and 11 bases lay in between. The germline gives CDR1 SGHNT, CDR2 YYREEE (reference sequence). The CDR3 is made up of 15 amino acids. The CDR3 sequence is CASSTKTGNTGELFF. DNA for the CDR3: TGTGCCAGCAGCACTAAGACAGGGAACACCGGGGAGCTGTTTTTT.

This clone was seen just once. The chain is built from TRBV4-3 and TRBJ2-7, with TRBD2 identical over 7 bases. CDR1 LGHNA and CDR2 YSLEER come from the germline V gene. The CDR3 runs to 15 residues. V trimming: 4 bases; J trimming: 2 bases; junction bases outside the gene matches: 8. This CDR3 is CASSLEVRGAYEQYF. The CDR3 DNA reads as TGCGCCAGCAGCCTCGAGGTACGGGGGGCCTACGAGCAGTACTTC.

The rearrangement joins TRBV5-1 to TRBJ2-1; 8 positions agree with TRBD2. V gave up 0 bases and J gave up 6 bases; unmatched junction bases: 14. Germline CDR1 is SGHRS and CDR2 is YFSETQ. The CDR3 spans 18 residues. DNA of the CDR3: TGCGCCAGCAGCTTGGTGGGATCGGGCGGGGGGCTTCCCAATGAGCAGTTCTTC. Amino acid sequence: CASSLVGSGGGLPNEQFF.

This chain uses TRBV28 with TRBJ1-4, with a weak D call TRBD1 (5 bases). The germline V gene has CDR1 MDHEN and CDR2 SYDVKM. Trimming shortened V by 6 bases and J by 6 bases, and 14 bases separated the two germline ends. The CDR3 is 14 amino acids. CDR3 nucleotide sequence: TGTGCCAGCAGCCGGATGGGGGAACATGAAAAACTGTTTTTT. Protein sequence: CASSRMGEHEKLFF. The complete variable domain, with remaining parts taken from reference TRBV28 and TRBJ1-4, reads DVKVTQSSRYLVKRTGEKVFLECVQDMDHENMFWYRQDPGLGLRLIYFSYDVKMKEKGDIPEGYSVSREKKERFSLILESASTNQTSMYLCASSRMGEHEKLFFGSGTQLSVL.

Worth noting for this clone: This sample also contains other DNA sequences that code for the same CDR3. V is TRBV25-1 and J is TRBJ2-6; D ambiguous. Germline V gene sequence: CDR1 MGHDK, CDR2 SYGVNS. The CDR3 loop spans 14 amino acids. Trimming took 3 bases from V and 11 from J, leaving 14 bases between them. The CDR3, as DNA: TGTGCCAGCAGTGAGGGTACCCAGCTAGACGTCCTGACTTTC. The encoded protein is CASSEGTQLDVLTF.

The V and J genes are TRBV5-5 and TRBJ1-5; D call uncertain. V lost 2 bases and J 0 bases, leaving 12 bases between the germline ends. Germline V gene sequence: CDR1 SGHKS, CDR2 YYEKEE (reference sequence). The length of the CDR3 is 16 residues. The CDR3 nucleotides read TGTGCCAGCAGCTTCCGCCCCGGGTATAGCAATCAGCCCCAGCATTTT. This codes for CASSFRPGYSNQPQHF.

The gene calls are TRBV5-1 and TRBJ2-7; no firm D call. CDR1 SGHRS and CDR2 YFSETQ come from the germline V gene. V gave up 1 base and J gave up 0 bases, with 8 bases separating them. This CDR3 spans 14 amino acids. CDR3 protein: CASSLTPLSYEQYF. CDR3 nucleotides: TGCGCCAGCAGCTTGACTCCTCTCTCCTACGAGCAGTACTTC.

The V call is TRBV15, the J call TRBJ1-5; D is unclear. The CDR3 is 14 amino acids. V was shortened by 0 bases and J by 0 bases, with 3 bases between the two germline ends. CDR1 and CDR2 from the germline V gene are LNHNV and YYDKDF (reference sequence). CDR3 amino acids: CATSRDYSNQPQHF. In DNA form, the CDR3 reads TGTGCCACCAGCAGAGATTATAGCAATCAGCCCCAGCATTTT.

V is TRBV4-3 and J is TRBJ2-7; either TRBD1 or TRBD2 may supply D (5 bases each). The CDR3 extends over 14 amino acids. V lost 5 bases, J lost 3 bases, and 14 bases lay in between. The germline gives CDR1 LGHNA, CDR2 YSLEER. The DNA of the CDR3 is TGCGCCAGCAGCGTGGGGGACCGAGGCTACGAGCAGTACTTC. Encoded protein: CASSVGDRGYEQYF.

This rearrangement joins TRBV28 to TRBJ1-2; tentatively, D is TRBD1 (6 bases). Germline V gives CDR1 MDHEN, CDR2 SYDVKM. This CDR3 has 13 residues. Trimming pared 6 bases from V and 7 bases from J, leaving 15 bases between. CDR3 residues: CASRGEGGRGYTF. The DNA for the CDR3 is TGTGCCAGCAGAGGAGAGGGGGGCCGTGGCTACACCTTC.

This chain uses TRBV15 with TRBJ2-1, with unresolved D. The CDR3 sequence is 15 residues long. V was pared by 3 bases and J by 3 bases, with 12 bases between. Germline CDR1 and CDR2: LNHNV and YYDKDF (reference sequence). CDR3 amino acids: CATSSDSVGYNEQFF. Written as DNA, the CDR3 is TGTGCCACCAGCAGCGACTCCGTGGGCTACAATGAGCAGTTCTTC. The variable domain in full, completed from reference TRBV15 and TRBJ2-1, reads DAMVIQNPRYQVTQFGKPVTLSCSQTLNHNVMYWYQQKSSQAPKLLFHYYDKDFNNEADTPDNFQSRRPNTSFCFLDIRSPGLGDTAMYLCATSSDSVGYNEQFFGPGTRLTVL.

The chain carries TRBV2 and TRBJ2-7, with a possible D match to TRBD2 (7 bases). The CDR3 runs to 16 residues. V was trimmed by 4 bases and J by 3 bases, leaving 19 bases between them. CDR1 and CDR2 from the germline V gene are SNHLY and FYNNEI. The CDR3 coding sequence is TGTGCCAGCAGTGCTCTAGGGGGGGAGTTGAGCTACGAGCAGTACTTC. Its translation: CASSALGGELSYEQYF.

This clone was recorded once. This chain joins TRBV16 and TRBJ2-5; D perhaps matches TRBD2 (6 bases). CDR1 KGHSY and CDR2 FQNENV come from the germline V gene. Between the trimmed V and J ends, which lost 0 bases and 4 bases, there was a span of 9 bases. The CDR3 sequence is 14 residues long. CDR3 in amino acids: CASSQSAGLETQYF. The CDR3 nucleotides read TGTGCCAGCAGCCAATCGGCGGGGTTAGAGACCCAGTACTTC.